Below, 4 T cell receptor beta chains from the same sample are listed, as sequenced in a study of cytomegalovirus exposure and HLA in healthy donors. PCR used 60 Vbeta primers and 13 Jbeta primers. TCRdb keeps only in-frame clones here, not all; method: immunoSEQ multiplex PCR. The data hold 150,000 to 200,000 clones, with about four fifths observed a single time. The sequenced sample was PBMCs. These receptors were collected from a woman in her late teens or twenties in good health and CMV-seronegative.

This chain joins TRBV9 and TRBJ2-1, with 8 bases identical to TRBD2. The CDR3 has 15 residues. From germline, CDR1 is SGDLS and CDR2 YYNGEE. The V and J ends lost 0 bases and 7 bases, in that order; junction bases with no gene match: 6. The CDR3: CASSVDREGWNEQFF. Here the CDR3 DNA reads TGTGCCAGCAGCGTAGACCGGGAGGGATGGAATGAGCAGTTCTTC.

The CDR3 nucleotides are TGTGCCAGCAGCGTAGTGGTAGACACTGAAGCTTTCTTT. Its translation is CASSVVVDTEAFF. The chain recombines TRBV9 with TRBJ1-1; unclear D gene. The CDR3 sequence is 13 residues long. The V end lost 0 bases, the J end lost 3 bases, and 6 bases lay between the germline ends. Germline V gene lookup returns CDR1 SGDLS and CDR2 YYNGEE.

CDR3 region: CASSWGGGYGYTF. The DNA of the CDR3 is TGTGCCAGCAGCTGGGGGGGAGGCTATGGCTACACCTTC. The chain links TRBV5-8 to TRBJ1-2; tentatively, D is TRBD1 (5 bases). The CDR3 covers 13 residues. Trimming cost V 3 bases and J 4 bases, with 10 bases left between them. Germline V gives CDR1 SGHTS, CDR2 YDEGEE.

This chain connects TRBV5-5 to TRBJ2-1; 12 bases fit TRBD2. The CDR3 is 16 amino acids. V trimming: 3 bases; J trimming: 7 bases; junction bases outside the gene matches: 8. The germline CDR1 and CDR2 sequences are SGHKS and YYEKEE (reference sequence). In DNA form, the CDR3 reads TGTGCCAGCAGCTCGCTAGCGGGAGGGCCGGGTAATGAGCAGTTCTTC. This translates into CASSSLAGGPGNEQFF.